These 19 T cell receptor beta chains share one sample of origin, sequenced in a study of shared clonotypes between healthy human individuals. In the naive CD8 group, cells lacked CD45RO and were positively selected for CCR7, so terminally differentiated effector memory CD45RA+ cells were left out. Libraries were prepared by immunoSEQ multiplex PCR; TCRdb keeps only in-frame clonotypes and omits some of them. This table has fewer than 1 million clones, about 97% appearing once. The material sequenced was naive CD8+ T cells sorted from blood. These receptor sequences come from a man aged 25 to 45 in good health.

Details on this clone: The sample has other DNA sequences that encode this CDR3 too. This rearrangement joins TRBV7-2 to TRBJ2-7; D is perhaps TRBD2 (5 bases). This CDR3 region has 14 residues. The germline CDR1 and CDR2 sequences are SGHTA and FQGNSA. Trimming shortened V by 5 bases and J by 3 bases, and 14 bases separated the two germline ends. In DNA, the CDR3 is TGTGCCAGCAGCCTTGTAGCGTCTAGCTACGAGCAGTACTTC. Protein sequence: CASSLVASSYEQYF.

The chain couples TRBV10-2 to TRBJ2-1; TRBD2 matches 12 bases. Germline loops: CDR1 WSHSY, CDR2 SAAADI. With V trimmed by 3 bases and J by 2 bases, 5 bases remained unmatched. The CDR3 extends over 17 amino acids. The CDR3 nucleotides are TGCGCCAGCAGTGAACTAGCGGGAGGCTCCGCCTACAATGAGCAGTTCTTC. Its protein is CASSELAGGSAYNEQFF.

The rearrangement joins TRBV28 to TRBJ1-5; D is perhaps TRBD1 (5 bases). Germline CDR1 is MDHEN and CDR2 is SYDVKM. Trimming took 3 bases from V and 5 from J, leaving 14 bases between them. CDR3 length: 15 residues. The CDR3 nucleotides are TGTGCCAGCAGTTTTAATGAGGGGATCTATCAGCCCCAGCATTTT. It encodes CASSFNEGIYQPQHF.

This chain connects TRBV27 to TRBJ2-7; D is possibly TRBD1 or TRBD2 (5 bases each). With 2 bases removed from V and 4 bases from J, the gap between germline ends came to 21 bases. This CDR3 has 17 amino acids. Germline V gene lookup returns CDR1 MNHEY and CDR2 SMNVEV (reference sequence). DNA for the CDR3: TGTGCCAGCAGTTTAGCTGGAGAATCTGGGGGTCTTTACGAGCAGTACTTC. This codes for CASSLAGESGGLYEQYF.

The chain uses TRBV9 and TRBJ1-3; D uncertain. CDR1 is SGDLS and CDR2 is YYNGEE in the germline V gene. This CDR3 region has 13 residues. Trimming removed 0 bases from V and 6 bases from J, with 7 bases in between. CDR3 sequence: CASSVATENTIYF. In DNA form, the CDR3 reads TGTGCCAGCAGCGTAGCGACCGAAAACACCATATATTTT. The variable domain in full, completed from reference TRBV9 and TRBJ1-3, reads DSGVTQTPKHLITATGQRVTLRCSPRSGDLSVYWYQQSLDQGLQFLIQYYNGEERAKGNILERFSAQQFPDLHSELNLSSLELGDSALYFCASSVATENTIYFGEGSWLTVV.

The rearrangement joins TRBV7-8 to TRBJ1-1; no firm D call. V lost 2 bases and J 3 bases, leaving 10 bases between the germline ends. Germline V gene data show CDR1 as SGHVS and CDR2 as FQNEAQ. This CDR3 region has 14 residues. The CDR3 loop is CASSLSGGDTEAFF. In DNA, the CDR3 is TGTGCCAGCAGCTTATCCGGTGGGGACACTGAAGCTTTCTTT.

V usage is TRBV14 and J usage is TRBJ2-7; D is ambiguous. V was shortened by 4 bases and J by 0 bases, with 10 bases between the two germline ends. The CDR3 contains 14 residues. The germline CDR1 and CDR2 sequences are SGHDN and FVKESK. In DNA form, the CDR3 reads TGTGCCAGCAGCCTGTACCGGAGCTCCTACGAGCAGTACTTC. Protein product: CASSLYRSSYEQYF.

The V and J genes are TRBV19 and TRBJ1-5; tentatively, D is TRBD1 (6 bases). CDR3 length: 14 residues. Trimming cost V 7 bases and J 1 base, with 11 bases left between them. CDR1 LNHDA and CDR2 SQIVND come from the germline V gene (reference sequence). The chain's CDR3 is CASTLGQSNQPQHF. Written as DNA, the CDR3 is TGTGCCAGTACCCTAGGACAGAGCAATCAGCCCCAGCATTTT. Looking up the rest from reference TRBV19 and TRBJ1-5 gives the full variable domain: DGGITQSPKYLFRKEGQNVTLSCEQNLNHDAMYWYRQDPGQGLRLIYYSQIVNDFQKGDIAEGYSVSREKKESFPLTVTSAQKNPTAFYLCASTLGQSNQPQHFGDGTRLSIL.

The chain carries TRBV19 and TRBJ1-2; 9 positions agree with TRBD1. The CDR3 sequence is 14 residues long. The V gene end was trimmed by 0 bases and the J gene end by 7 bases; junction bases not matched to a gene: 3. Germline CDR1 LNHDA, CDR2 SQIVND (reference sequence). For the CDR3, the DNA is TGTGCCAGTAGTATAGAGGGGACAGGGTTTGGCTACACCTTC. Residues: CASSIEGTGFGYTF.

The chain employs TRBV4-1 and TRBJ2-1, with 8 bases that match TRBD1. V shed 5 bases and J 12 bases; nucleotides not matched to a gene: 27. The germline V gene encodes CDR1 MGHRA and CDR2 YSYEKL. The CDR3 sequence is 19 residues long. In nucleotides, the CDR3 is TGCGCCAGCAGCGTACTAGGGACAGGTGAGAGGTACGAGCGCGGTGGGCAGTTCTTC. Protein product: CASSVLGTGERYERGGQFF.

The rearrangement links TRBV7-6 to TRBJ2-7; the match to TRBD1 covers 9 bases. In germline, CDR1 is SGHVS, CDR2 FNYEAQ. The CDR3 is 15 amino acids. Losses at the gene ends were 4 bases for V and 3 bases for J; bases not matched to a gene: 7. In DNA form, the CDR3 reads TGTGCCAGCAGCTGGGCCCGGACAGGGGACTACGAGCAGTACTTC. It translates to CASSWARTGDYEQYF.

The rearrangement joins TRBV19 to TRBJ2-7, with TRBD1 matching over 8 bases. This CDR3 is 15 amino acids long. Germline V gene sequence: CDR1 LNHDA, CDR2 SQIVND (reference sequence). The ends lost 7 bases at V and 6 bases at J; junction bases unmatched: 14. In nucleotides, the CDR3 is TGTGCCAGTACGCCAAGCCCGACAGGGGCCGGCGAGCAGTACTTC. Protein sequence: CASTPSPTGAGEQYF.

On this clone itself: This specimen includes other DNA sequences encoding the same CDR3. This chain connects TRBV2 to TRBJ2-7; the D call may be TRBD1 or TRBD2 (6 bases each). This CDR3 is 12 amino acids long. V was cut by 7 bases and J by 4 bases, with 11 bases left in between. Per the germline V gene, CDR1 is SNHLY and CDR2 is FYNNEI. Here the CDR3 reads CASKGGLYEQYF. For the CDR3, the DNA is TGTGCCAGCAAGGGGGGCTTATACGAGCAGTACTTC.

About this clone: Other nucleotide sequences in the sample specify the same CDR3. The chain is built from TRBV27 and TRBJ2-3; 8 bases align to TRBD1. Trimming removed 3 bases from V and 1 base from J; junction bases left unmatched: 3. Looked up from germline, CDR1 is MNHEY and CDR2 is SMNVEV (reference sequence). The CDR3 is 15 residues long. The DNA for the CDR3 is TGTGCCAGCAGTTTCGGGACAGGTGGCACAGATACGCAGTATTTT. Protein sequence: CASSFGTGGTDTQYF.

This clone was counted once. The DNA for the CDR3 is TGTGCCAGCAGGGCGGGAGGGGCCCTGTACAATGAGCAGTTCTTC. Protein product: CASRAGGALYNEQFF. The V gene is TRBV7-9, the J gene TRBJ2-1, with 9 bases identical to TRBD2. The germline V gene has CDR1 SEHNR and CDR2 FQNEAQ (reference sequence). There are 15 residues in the CDR3. Losses at the gene ends were 6 bases for V and 4 bases for J; bases not matched to a gene: 7.

The gene calls are TRBV2 and TRBJ2-6; D not certain. This CDR3 is built from 16 residues. Germline V gene data show CDR1 as SNHLY and CDR2 as FYNNEI. The germline V and J ends were trimmed by 2 bases and 1 base, with 9 bases remaining between them. CDR3 in DNA: TGTGCCAGCAGTGAATGGGGAAGGTCTGGGGCCAACGTCCTGACTTTC. Encoded protein: CASSEWGRSGANVLTF. The whole variable domain, remainder taken from reference TRBV2 and TRBJ2-6, is EPEVTQTPSHQVTQMGQEVILRCVPISNHLYFYWYRQILGQKVEFLVSFYNNEISEKSEIFDDQFSVERPDGSNFTLKIRSTKLEDSAMYFCASSEWGRSGANVLTFGAGSRLTVL.

The CDR3 protein is CASSLGQGAEEQYF. CDR3 DNA: TGTGCCAGCAGCTTGGGACAGGGAGCGGAAGAGCAGTACTTC. The V and J genes are TRBV5-4 and TRBJ2-7; TRBD1 agrees at 7 bases. Looked up from germline, CDR1 is SGHNT and CDR2 is YYREEE (reference sequence). V shed 0 bases and J 7 bases; nucleotides not matched to a gene: 7. This CDR3 contains 14 residues.

CDR3 nucleotide sequence: TGTGCCAGCAGCTTCGAGGGTCAGCCCCAGCATTTT. Protein product: CASSFEGQPQHF. The chain links TRBV5-6 to TRBJ1-5; no clear D. Germline CDR1 reads SGHDT; CDR2 reads YYEEEE. The CDR3 is made up of 12 amino acids. Trimming stripped 2 bases from V and 6 bases from J, with 6 bases between. Using reference TRBV5-6 and TRBJ1-5 for the parts outside the CDR3, the full variable domain is DAGVTQSPTHLIKTRGQQVTLRCSPKSGHDTVSWYQQALGQGPQFIFQYYEEEERQRGNFPDRFSGHQFPNYSSELNVNALLLGDSALYLCASSFEGQPQHFGDGTRLSIL.

On this clone itself: The sample holds other DNA sequences that translate to the same CDR3. The rearrangement uses TRBV29-1 and TRBJ2-2, with D possibly matching TRBD1 (6 bases). The CDR3 is made up of 13 amino acids. The germline gives CDR1 SQVTM, CDR2 ANQGSEA. V gave up 5 bases and J gave up 2 bases, with 9 bases separating them. The CDR3 region has the DNA TGCAGCGTTAGGACAGCTAACACCGGGGAGCTGTTTTTT. Translation: CSVRTANTGELFF.